These 24 T cell receptor beta chains were sequenced from one sample in a study of T-cell reconstitution after alpha-beta-depleted transplantation in children. Molecular barcoding with unique molecular identifiers was used for the TCRbeta library. TCRdb ran MiXCR on the PCR reads and lists one entry per CDR3 protein. The table has 550,000 to 600,000 distinct CDR3 sequences, roughly 23% seen once. Sequenced material: PBMCs, mostly from graft donor cells, taken 360 days after TCRalphabeta/CD19-depleted stem cell transplant. These receptors were taken from a boy in the first two years of life who had a stem cell transplant for acute myeloid leukemia, so the T cells may come from the graft donor.

This chain uses TRBV7-9 with TRBJ2-7; 8 bases align to TRBD1. This CDR3 contains 14 residues. Germline V gene data show CDR1 as SEHNR and CDR2 as FQNEAQ (reference sequence). J gave up 2 bases and V 5 bases, and 5 bases lay outside the gene matches. The CDR3 sequence is CASSPDRDTYEQYV. The CDR3 DNA is TGTGCCAGCAGCCCGGACAGGGACACCTACGAGCAGTACGTC.

This clonotype was counted between two and nine times. The rearrangement joins TRBV5-5 to TRBJ2-3; 7 bases agree with TRBD1. V gave up 2 bases and J gave up 10 bases; unmatched junction bases: 1. The length of the CDR3 is 11 residues. The germline V gene has CDR1 SGHKS and CDR2 YYEKEE (reference sequence). CDR3 in amino acids: CASSFTGAQYF. CDR3 DNA sequence: TGTGCCAGCAGCTTTACAGGGGCGCAGTATTTT.

This clonotype was recorded a few times. The chain uses TRBV20-1 and TRBJ1-2; 7 positions match TRBD1. J gave up 3 bases and V 6 bases, and 10 bases lay outside the gene matches. The CDR3 runs to 14 residues. Germline V lookup: CDR1 DFQATT, CDR2 SNEGSKA (reference sequence). The CDR3 DNA reads as TGCAGTGCGCAACCCGGACAGGCTTACTATGGCTACACCTTC. It translates to CSAQPGQAYYGYTF.

The V call is TRBV28, the J call TRBJ2-5, with D perhaps matching TRBD1 (6 bases). CDR1 MDHEN and CDR2 SYDVKM come from the germline V gene. The CDR3 has 14 amino acids. The ends were cut back, 2 bases at V and 5 bases at J, with 12 bases in the middle. CDR3 coding DNA: TGTGCCAGCAGTTTAAGAGCAGGGGTGGAGACCCAGTACTTC. Its translation: CASSLRAGVETQYF.

The chain employs TRBV4-3 and TRBJ2-2, with D possibly matching TRBD2 (6 bases). The germline gives CDR1 LGHNA, CDR2 YSLEER. The CDR3 has 16 residues. Trimming took off 0 bases at V and 4 bases at J, with 12 bases between the two ends. The CDR3 sequence is CASSQEWEVGTGELFF. Here the CDR3 DNA reads TGCGCCAGCAGCCAAGAATGGGAGGTTGGCACCGGGGAGCTGTTTTTT.

This sequence joins TRBV27 and TRBJ2-1, with 10 bases that match TRBD2. Germline CDR1 and CDR2: MNHEY and SMNVEV (reference sequence). CDR3 size: 14 residues. With V trimmed by 2 bases and J by 15 bases, 10 bases remained unmatched. In nucleotides, the CDR3 is TGTGCCAGCAGTTTACGCACCCCTAGCGGGGGATGGTTCTTC. This sequence encodes CASSLRTPSGGWFF.

The chain recombines TRBV29-1 with TRBJ2-5, with TRBD1 identical over 9 bases. CDR3 size: 13 residues. Germline V gives CDR1 SQVTM, CDR2 ANQGSEA. V was clipped by 6 bases and J by 5 bases; unmatched bases: 7. The CDR3 DNA follows: TGCAGCGTGGGAACAGGGGGCGGCGAGACCCAGTACTTC. This gives the protein CSVGTGGGETQYF.

The chain recombines TRBV12-3 or TRBV12-4 with TRBJ2-7, with D possibly matching TRBD2 (6 bases). CDR3 length: 16 amino acids. With 5 bases removed from V and 2 bases from J, the gap between germline ends came to 19 bases. Here the CDR3 DNA reads TGTGCCAGCAGTCCGGGACTGCCTCTCATCCCCTACGAGCAGTACTTC. It yields the protein CASSPGLPLIPYEQYF.

In its sample, this clonotype was seen many times. The CDR3 protein is CAISEGDRNYGYTF. Here the CDR3 DNA reads TGTGCCATCAGTGAGGGGGACAGAAACTATGGCTACACCTTC. The chain employs TRBV10-3 and TRBJ1-2; 7 bases align to TRBD1. Germline V lookup: CDR1 ENHRY, CDR2 SYGVKD. The CDR3 is made up of 14 amino acids. J lost 2 bases, V lost 2 bases, and 2 bases had no gene match.

This clonotype came up a few times. The CDR3 DNA follows: TGCAGTGCTGGGGACAGGGAGATCGGGACGCATTTT. It specifies CSAGDREIGTHF. This chain joins TRBV20-1 and TRBJ1-5, with 9 bases identical to TRBD1. The V gene end was trimmed by 5 bases and the J gene end by 15 bases; junction bases not matched to a gene: 11. In germline, CDR1 is DFQATT, CDR2 SNEGSKA (reference sequence). The CDR3 contains 12 residues.

In this sample, this clonotype turned up a few times. J is TRBJ2-1 and V is TRBV12-3 or TRBV12-4; TRBD2 matches 13 bases. Unmatched junction bases numbered 7, after V lost 5 bases and J lost 0 bases. The CDR3 consists of 18 residues. The CDR3 DNA follows: TGTGCCAGCAGTCGGACTAGCGGGGGTTGGAGCTCCTACAATGAGCAGTTCTTC. Translated: CASSRTSGGWSSYNEQFF.

This clonotype was seen only a few times. The chain carries TRBV5-8 and TRBJ1-3, with D unclear. Germline loops: CDR1 SGHTS, CDR2 YDEGEE. The CDR3 is made up of 15 amino acids. V dropped 0 bases and J dropped 1 base, with 8 bases sitting between them. The CDR3: CASSLGQESGNTIYF. The CDR3 DNA reads TGTGCCAGCAGCTTGGGGCAGGAGTCTGGAAACACCATATATTTT.

This clonotype was detected ten times or more. This chain links TRBV10-3 with TRBJ2-7; 7 bases fit TRBD1. The germline CDR1 and CDR2 sequences are ENHRY and SYGVKD. V shed 0 bases and J 4 bases; nucleotides not matched to a gene: 0. The length of the CDR3 is 13 residues. The DNA for the CDR3 is TGTGCCATCAGTGAGTCGACAGGGTACGAGCAGTACTTC. This translates into CAISESTGYEQYF.

V is TRBV11-3 and J is TRBJ2-3; tentatively, D is TRBD2 (6 bases). This CDR3 contains 16 residues. Looked up from germline, CDR1 is SGHNT and CDR2 is YENEEA. Deletions cut 4 bases from V and 0 bases from J, with 14 bases between. CDR3 coding DNA: TGTGCCAGCAGCTCCCCCCTAGCGCCGAGCACAGATACGCAGTATTTT. It specifies CASSSPLAPSTDTQYF.

The V gene is TRBV12-3 or TRBV12-4, the J gene TRBJ2-2; D gene ambiguous. This CDR3 has 14 amino acids. V lost 7 bases and J lost 0, with 9 bases in between. The CDR3 DNA is TGTGCCAGCACCGTGCACGCGAACACCGGGGAGCTGTTTTTT. Residues: CASTVHANTGELFF.

This clonotype was seen a few times. The chain is built from TRBV29-1 and TRBJ1-3; 7 nucleotides line up with TRBD1. The V gene's germline CDR1 is SQVTM and CDR2 ANQGSEA. The CDR3 contains 14 residues. With V trimmed by 7 bases and J by 4 bases, 10 bases remained unmatched. CDR3 sequence reads: CSGIRQGAGNTIYF. CDR3 nucleotides: TGCAGCGGTATACGACAGGGAGCCGGAAACACCATATATTTT.

Ten or more counts support this clonotype. The chain recombines TRBV6-5 with TRBJ2-2, with TRBD2 as a possible D gene (5 bases). The CDR3 totals 15 residues. From germline, CDR1 is MNHEY and CDR2 SVGAGI. The ends were cut back, 4 bases at V and 5 bases at J, with 14 bases in the middle. CDR3: CASSFSTPGTGELFF. CDR3 nucleotide sequence: TGTGCCAGCAGTTTCTCGACGCCGGGGACCGGGGAGCTGTTTTTT.

This clonotype was seen repeatedly, ten times or more. The V gene is TRBV28, the J gene TRBJ2-4; D could derive from TRBD1 or TRBD2 (5 bases each). There are 16 residues in the CDR3. Germline V gene lookup returns CDR1 MDHEN and CDR2 SYDVKM. The germline V and J ends were trimmed by 3 bases and 7 bases, with 19 bases remaining between them. CDR3 sequence (DNA): TGTGCCAGCAGTTTCAGATGGGGACCGAGGGTTAACATTCAGTACTTC. Protein: CASSFRWGPRVNIQYF.

The V call is TRBV11-2, the J call TRBJ2-2; D uncertain. V was trimmed by 3 bases and J by 1 base, leaving 9 bases between them. The CDR3 length is 15 residues. Germline V lookup: CDR1 SGHAT, CDR2 FQNNGV. CDR3 loop: CASSLGKLNTGELFF. In nucleotides, the CDR3 is TGTGCCAGCAGCTTGGGGAAATTGAACACCGGGGAGCTGTTTTTT. Supplemented by reference TRBV11-2 and TRBJ2-2, the full variable domain reads EAGVAQSPRYKIIEKRQSVAFWCNPISGHATLYWYQQILGQGPKLLIQFQNNGVVDDSQLPKDRFSAERLKGVDSTLKIQPAKLEDSAVYLCASSLGKLNTGELFFGEGSRLTVL.

The V gene is TRBV29-1, the J gene TRBJ2-5; 10 positions match TRBD2. Losses at the gene ends were 1 base for V and 1 base for J; bases not matched to a gene: 9. Germline V gene data show CDR1 as SQVTM and CDR2 as ANQGSEA. This CDR3 contains 17 residues. Here the CDR3 reads CSVEVSSGGTLQETQYF. In DNA, the CDR3 is TGCAGCGTTGAAGTGTCTAGCGGGGGCACCCTCCAAGAGACCCAGTACTTC.

The V call is TRBV28, the J call TRBJ2-3; 13 positions agree with TRBD2. J gave up 10 bases and V 3 bases, and 7 bases lay outside the gene matches. The CDR3 has 15 residues. Germline CDR1 is MDHEN and CDR2 is SYDVKM. The CDR3 is CASSFIGTSGEAQYF. The DNA for the CDR3 is TGTGCCAGCAGTTTCATTGGGACTAGCGGGGAGGCGCAGTATTTT. Full variable domain (missing parts from reference TRBV28 and TRBJ2-3): DVKVTQSSRYLVKRTGEKVFLECVQDMDHENMFWYRQDPGLGLRLIYFSYDVKMKEKGDIPEGYSVSREKKERFSLILESASTNQTSMYLCASSFIGTSGEAQYFGPGTRLTVL.

The rearrangement uses TRBV9 and TRBJ2-1; the match to TRBD2 covers 10 bases. The germline V gene has CDR1 SGDLS and CDR2 YYNGEE. CDR3 length equals 14 residues. The trim removed 3 bases at V and 16 bases at J, leaving 13 bases unmatched. The CDR3 DNA follows: TGTGCCAGCAGCGCAGTTAGCGGGGGGCCTCTCCCCTTCTTC. Its protein is CASSAVSGGPLPFF.

This sequence joins TRBV20-1 and TRBJ2-1; 9 nucleotides align to TRBD1. V lost 3 bases to trimming and J lost 6 bases; unmatched junction nucleotides: 6. Germline V gene sequence: CDR1 DFQATT, CDR2 SNEGSKA (reference sequence). There are 14 residues in the CDR3. Written as DNA, the CDR3 is TGCAGTGCTAGTTTCGGACAGGGGATCAATGAGCAGTTCTTC. Translating it yields CSASFGQGINEQFF.

This clonotype was seen many times. The chain employs TRBV7-2 and TRBJ2-2; TRBD1 might be the D (6 bases). Trimming took 8 bases from V and 6 from J, leaving 13 bases between them. The CDR3 contains 13 residues. Germline V gene data show CDR1 as SGHTA and CDR2 as FQGNSA. The CDR3 DNA reads as TGTGCCAGCGGGCTACAGGGAGCCGGGGAGCTGTTTTTT. It yields the protein CASGLQGAGELFF.